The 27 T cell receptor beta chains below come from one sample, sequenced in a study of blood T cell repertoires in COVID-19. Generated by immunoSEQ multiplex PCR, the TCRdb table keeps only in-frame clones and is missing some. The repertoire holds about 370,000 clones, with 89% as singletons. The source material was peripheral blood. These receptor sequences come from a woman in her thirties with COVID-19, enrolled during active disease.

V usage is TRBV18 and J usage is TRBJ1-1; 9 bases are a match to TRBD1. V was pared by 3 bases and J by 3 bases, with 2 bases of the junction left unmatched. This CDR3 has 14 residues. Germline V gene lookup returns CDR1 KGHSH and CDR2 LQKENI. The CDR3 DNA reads TGTGCCAGCTCACCCCGACAGGGGGACACTGAAGCTTTCTTT. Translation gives CASSPRQGDTEAFF.

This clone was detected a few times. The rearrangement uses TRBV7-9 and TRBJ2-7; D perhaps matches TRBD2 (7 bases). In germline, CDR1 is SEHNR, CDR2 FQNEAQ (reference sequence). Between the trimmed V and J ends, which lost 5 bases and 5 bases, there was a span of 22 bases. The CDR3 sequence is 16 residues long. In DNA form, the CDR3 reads TGTGCCAGCAGCCGAGCGGGACAACTCAGTTCCAACGAGCAGTACTTC. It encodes CASSRAGQLSSNEQYF.

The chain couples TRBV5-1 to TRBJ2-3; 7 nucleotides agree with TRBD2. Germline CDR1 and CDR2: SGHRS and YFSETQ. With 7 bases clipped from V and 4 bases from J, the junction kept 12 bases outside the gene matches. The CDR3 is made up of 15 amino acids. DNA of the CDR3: TGCGCCAGCTCGGGACTACCCAAAGAATCAGATACGCAGTATTTT. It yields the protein CASSGLPKESDTQYF. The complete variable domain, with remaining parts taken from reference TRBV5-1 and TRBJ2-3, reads KAGVTQTPRYLIKTRGQQVTLSCSPISGHRSVSWYQQTPGQGLQFLFEYFSETQRNKGNFPGRFSGRQFSNSRSEMNVSTLELGDSALYLCASSGLPKESDTQYFGPGTRLTVL.

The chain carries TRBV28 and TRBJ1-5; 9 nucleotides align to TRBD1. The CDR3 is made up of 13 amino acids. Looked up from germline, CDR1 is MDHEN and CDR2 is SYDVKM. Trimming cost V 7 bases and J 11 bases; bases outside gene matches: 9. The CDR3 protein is CASITGGLPAQHF. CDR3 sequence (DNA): TGTGCCAGCATAACAGGGGGCCTTCCGGCCCAGCATTTT. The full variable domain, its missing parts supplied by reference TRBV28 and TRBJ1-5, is DVKVTQSSRYLVKRTGEKVFLECVQDMDHENMFWYRQDPGLGLRLIYFSYDVKMKEKGDIPEGYSVSREKKERFSLILESASTNQTSMYLCASITGGLPAQHFGDGTRLSIL.

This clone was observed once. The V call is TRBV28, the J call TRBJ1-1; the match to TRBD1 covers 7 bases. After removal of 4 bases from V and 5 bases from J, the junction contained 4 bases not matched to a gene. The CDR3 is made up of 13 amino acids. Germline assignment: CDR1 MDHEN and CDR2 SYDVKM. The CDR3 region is CASSSGQNTEAFF. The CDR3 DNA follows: TGTGCCAGCAGTTCGGGACAGAATACTGAAGCTTTCTTT.

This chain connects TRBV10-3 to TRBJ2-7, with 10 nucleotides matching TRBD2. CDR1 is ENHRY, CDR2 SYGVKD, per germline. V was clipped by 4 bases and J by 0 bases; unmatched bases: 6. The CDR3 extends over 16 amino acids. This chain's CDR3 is CAISGSGGGSSYEQYF. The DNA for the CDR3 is TGTGCCATCAGTGGAAGCGGGGGGGGTTCCTCCTACGAGCAGTACTTC.

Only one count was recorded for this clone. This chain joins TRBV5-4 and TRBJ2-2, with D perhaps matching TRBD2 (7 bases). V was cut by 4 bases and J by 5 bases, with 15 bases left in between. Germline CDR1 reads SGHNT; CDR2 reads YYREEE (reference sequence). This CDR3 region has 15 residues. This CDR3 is CASSPPGGLTGELFF. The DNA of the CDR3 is TGTGCCAGCAGCCCCCCGGGGGGCTTAACCGGGGAGCTGTTTTTT.

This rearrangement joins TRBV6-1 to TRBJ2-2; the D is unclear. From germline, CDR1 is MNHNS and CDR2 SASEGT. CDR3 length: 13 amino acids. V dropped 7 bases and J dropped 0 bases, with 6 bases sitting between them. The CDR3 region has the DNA TGTGCCAGCATTGGGCCGAACACCGGGGAGCTGTTTTTT. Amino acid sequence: CASIGPNTGELFF.

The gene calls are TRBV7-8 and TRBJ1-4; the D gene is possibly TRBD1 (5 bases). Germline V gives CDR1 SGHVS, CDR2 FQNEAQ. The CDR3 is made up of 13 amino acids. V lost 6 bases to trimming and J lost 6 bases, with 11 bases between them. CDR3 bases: TGTGCCAGCAGTTTCACAGGTGATGAAAAACTGTTTTTT. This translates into CASSFTGDEKLFF.

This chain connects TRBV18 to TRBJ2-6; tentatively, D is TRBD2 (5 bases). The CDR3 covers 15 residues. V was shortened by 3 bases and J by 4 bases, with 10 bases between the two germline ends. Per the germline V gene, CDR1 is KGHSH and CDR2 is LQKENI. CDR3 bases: TGTGCCAGCTCACCGGACTCCGGAGGGGCCAACGTCCTGACTTTC. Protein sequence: CASSPDSGGANVLTF.

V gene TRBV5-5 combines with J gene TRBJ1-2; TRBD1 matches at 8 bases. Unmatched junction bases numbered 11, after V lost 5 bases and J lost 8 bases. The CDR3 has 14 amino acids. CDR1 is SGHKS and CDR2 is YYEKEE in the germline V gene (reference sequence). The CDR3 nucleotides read TGTGCCAGCAGTCCGACAGGGGAGAGAGGAGGCTACACCTTC. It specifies CASSPTGERGGYTF.

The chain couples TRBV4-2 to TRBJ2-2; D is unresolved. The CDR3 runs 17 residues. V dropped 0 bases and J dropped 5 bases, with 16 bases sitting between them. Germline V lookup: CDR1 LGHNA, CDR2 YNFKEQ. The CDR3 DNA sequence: TGTGCCAGCAGCCAAGATTTTAGGTCCGGGTTGACCGGGGAGCTGTTTTTT. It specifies CASSQDFRSGLTGELFF.

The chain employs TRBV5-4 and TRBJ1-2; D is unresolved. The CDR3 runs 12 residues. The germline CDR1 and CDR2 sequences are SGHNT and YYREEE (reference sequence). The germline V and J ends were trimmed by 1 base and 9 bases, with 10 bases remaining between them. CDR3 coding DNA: TGTGCCAGCAGCTTGAGCCGGGTTAGCTACACCTTC. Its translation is CASSLSRVSYTF.

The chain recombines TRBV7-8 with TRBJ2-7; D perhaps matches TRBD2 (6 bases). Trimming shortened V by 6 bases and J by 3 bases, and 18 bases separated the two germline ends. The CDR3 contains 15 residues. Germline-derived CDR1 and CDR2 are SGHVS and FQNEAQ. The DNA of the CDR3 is TGTGCCAGCAGGATAATTGCGGGGTCACACTACGAGCAGTACTTC. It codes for CASRIIAGSHYEQYF.

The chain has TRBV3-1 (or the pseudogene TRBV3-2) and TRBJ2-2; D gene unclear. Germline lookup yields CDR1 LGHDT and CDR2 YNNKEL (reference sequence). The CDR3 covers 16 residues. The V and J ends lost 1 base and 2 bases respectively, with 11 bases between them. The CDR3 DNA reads TGTGCCAGCAGCCAAGTGACTCATGGTAACACCGGGGAGCTGTTTTTT. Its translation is CASSQVTHGNTGELFF.

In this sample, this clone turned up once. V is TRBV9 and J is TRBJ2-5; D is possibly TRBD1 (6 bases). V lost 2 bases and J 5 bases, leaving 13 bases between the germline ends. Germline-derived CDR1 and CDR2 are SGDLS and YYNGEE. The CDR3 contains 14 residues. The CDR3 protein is CASSVKGDDETQYF. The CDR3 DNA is TGTGCCAGCAGCGTGAAGGGGGACGATGAGACCCAGTACTTC.

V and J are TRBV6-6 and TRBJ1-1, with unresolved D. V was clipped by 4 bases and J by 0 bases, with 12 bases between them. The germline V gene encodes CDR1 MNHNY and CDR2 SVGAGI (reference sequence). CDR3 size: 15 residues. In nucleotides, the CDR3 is TGTGCCAGCAGTTCCTACGGACTGATGAACACTGAAGCTTTCTTT. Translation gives CASSSYGLMNTEAFF.

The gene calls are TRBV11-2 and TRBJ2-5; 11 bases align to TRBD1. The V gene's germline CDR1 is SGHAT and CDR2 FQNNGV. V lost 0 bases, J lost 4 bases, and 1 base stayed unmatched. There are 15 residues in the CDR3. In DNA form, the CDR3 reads TGTGCCAGCAGCTTAGACGGGACAGGGGGAGAGACCCAGTACTTC. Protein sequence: CASSLDGTGGETQYF.

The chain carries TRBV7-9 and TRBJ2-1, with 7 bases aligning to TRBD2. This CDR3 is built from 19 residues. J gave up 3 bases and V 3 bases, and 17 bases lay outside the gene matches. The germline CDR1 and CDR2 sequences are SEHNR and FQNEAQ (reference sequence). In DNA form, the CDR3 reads TGTGCCAGCAGCTTTCTGGCTACTAGCGATCAGGTCTTCTACAATGAGCAGTTCTTC. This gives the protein CASSFLATSDQVFYNEQFF.

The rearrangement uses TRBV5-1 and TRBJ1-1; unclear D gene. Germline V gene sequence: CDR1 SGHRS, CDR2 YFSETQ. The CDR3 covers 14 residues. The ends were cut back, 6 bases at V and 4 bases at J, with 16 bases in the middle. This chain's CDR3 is CASTSGPAGTEAFF. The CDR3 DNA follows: TGCGCCAGCACCTCAGGTCCGGCGGGCACTGAAGCTTTCTTT.

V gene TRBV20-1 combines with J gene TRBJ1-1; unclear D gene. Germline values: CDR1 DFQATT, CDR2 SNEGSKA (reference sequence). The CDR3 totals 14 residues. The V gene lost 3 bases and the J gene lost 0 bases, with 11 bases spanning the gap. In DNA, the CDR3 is TGCAGTGCTAGTGGGAGAGGAATGAACACTGAAGCTTTCTTT. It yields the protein CSASGRGMNTEAFF.

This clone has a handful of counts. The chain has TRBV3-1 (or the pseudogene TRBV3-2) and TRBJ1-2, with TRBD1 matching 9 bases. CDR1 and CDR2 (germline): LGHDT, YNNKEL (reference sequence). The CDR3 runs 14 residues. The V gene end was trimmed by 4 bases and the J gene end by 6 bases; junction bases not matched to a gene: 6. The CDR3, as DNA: TGTGCCAGCAGCCCCCGGACAGGGGAGGATGGCTACACCTTC. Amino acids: CASSPRTGEDGYTF.

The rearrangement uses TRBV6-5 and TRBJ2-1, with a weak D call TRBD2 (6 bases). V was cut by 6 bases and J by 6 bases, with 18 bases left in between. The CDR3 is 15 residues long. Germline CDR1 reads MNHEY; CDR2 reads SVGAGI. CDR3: CASRRDSIRSNEQFF. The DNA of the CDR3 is TGTGCCAGCAGGCGGGACTCCATAAGAAGCAATGAGCAGTTCTTC.

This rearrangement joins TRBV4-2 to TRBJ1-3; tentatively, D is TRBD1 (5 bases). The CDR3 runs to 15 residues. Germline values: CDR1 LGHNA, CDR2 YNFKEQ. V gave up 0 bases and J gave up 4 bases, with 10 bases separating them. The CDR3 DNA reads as TGTGCCAGCAGCCAAGAGGGGCAGCCCGGAAACACCATATATTTT. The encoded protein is CASSQEGQPGNTIYF.

In DNA, the CDR3 is TGTGCCAGCAGTACCTGGGACAGGGGGCGTCTCTATGGCTACACCTTC. Translation: CASSTWDRGRLYGYTF. The chain links TRBV27 to TRBJ1-2; 12 positions match TRBD1. The J segment lost 4 bases and the V segment lost 5 bases, leaving 8 bases of the junction unmatched. This CDR3 region has 16 residues. Germline V gene lookup returns CDR1 MNHEY and CDR2 SMNVEV (reference sequence).

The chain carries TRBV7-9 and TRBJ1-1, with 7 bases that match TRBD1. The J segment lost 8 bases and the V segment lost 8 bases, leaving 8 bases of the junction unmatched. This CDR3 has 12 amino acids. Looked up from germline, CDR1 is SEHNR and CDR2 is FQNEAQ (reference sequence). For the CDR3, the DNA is TGTGCCAGCGTTGGGACAGAGTCAGAAGCTTTCTTT. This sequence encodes CASVGTESEAFF.

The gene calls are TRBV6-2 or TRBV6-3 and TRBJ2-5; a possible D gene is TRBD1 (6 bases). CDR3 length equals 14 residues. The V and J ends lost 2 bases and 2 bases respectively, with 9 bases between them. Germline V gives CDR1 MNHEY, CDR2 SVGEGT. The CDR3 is CASSYAGVQETQYF. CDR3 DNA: TGTGCCAGCAGTTACGCAGGGGTGCAAGAGACCCAGTACTTC.